The 25 T cell receptor beta chains below come from one sample, sequenced in a study of CD4 T cells in relation to SARS-CoV-2 and coronaviruses. This table comes from immunoSEQ multiplex PCR, and its TCRdb copy is limited to in-frame clones, with some not included. The sample has about 22,000 clones; around 74% are singletons. Antigens for these TCRs are unknown. Unexposed donor CD4+ T cells date from about 2011-2018, before the COVID-19 pandemic. After less than 11 days of culture, CD4+ T cells were isolated. Input material: CD4+ T cells from PBMCs, cultured in vitro. These receptor sequences come from a human donor in good health.

The J gene is TRBJ2-1, the V gene TRBV2; 7 nucleotides agree with TRBD1. Trimming took 6 bases from V and 7 from J; bases not matched to a gene: 18. Per germline, CDR1 SNHLY and CDR2 FYNNEI. CDR3 length: 17 amino acids. Here the CDR3 reads CASRNTLQGSRGNEQFF. CDR3 in DNA: TGTGCCAGCAGGAACACCCTCCAGGGGAGCAGGGGGAATGAGCAGTTCTTC.

The CDR3 DNA reads as TGCGCCAGCAGCTTGGGGACTAGCGGGACCCAAGAGCAGTTCTTC. Translated, it gives CASSLGTSGTQEQFF. The chain is built from TRBV5-1 and TRBJ2-1; 12 bases are shared with TRBD2. Unmatched junction bases numbered 5, after V lost 0 bases and J lost 10 bases. The germline V gene encodes CDR1 SGHRS and CDR2 YFSETQ. The CDR3 is made up of 15 amino acids.

This clone has just a few counts. The CDR3 region is CASSESADTQYF. CDR3 DNA sequence: TGTGCCAGCAGTGAATCGGCAGATACGCAGTATTTT. The chain links TRBV2 to TRBJ2-3; D is ambiguous. Trimming left V 2 bases short and J 4 bases short, with 4 bases between. The V gene's germline CDR1 is SNHLY and CDR2 FYNNEI. This CDR3 comprises 12 residues.

The chain couples TRBV2 to TRBJ2-2; D is unclear. V lost 5 bases, J lost 2 bases, and 3 bases lay in between. This CDR3 has 12 residues. Germline V gene sequence: CDR1 SNHLY, CDR2 FYNNEI. This CDR3 reads CASSQNTGELFF. The DNA of the CDR3 is TGTGCCAGCAGTCAAAACACCGGGGAGCTGTTTTTT. Full variable domain (missing parts from reference TRBV2 and TRBJ2-2): EPEVTQTPSHQVTQMGQEVILRCVPISNHLYFYWYRQILGQKVEFLVSFYNNEISEKSEIFDDQFSVERPDGSNFTLKIRSTKLEDSAMYFCASSQNTGELFFGEGSRLTVL.

This clone came up once. This CDR3 is CAISRQGQNQETQYF. In DNA, the CDR3 is TGTGCCATCAGTCGACAGGGGCAAAACCAAGAGACCCAGTACTTC. This chain connects TRBV10-3 to TRBJ2-5; 8 nucleotides align to TRBD1. CDR1 is ENHRY, CDR2 SYGVKD, per germline. CDR3 length: 15 amino acids. J was trimmed by 0 bases and V by 5 bases; bases with no gene match: 5.

The V and J genes are TRBV30 and TRBJ1-1, with a weak D call TRBD1 (5 bases). Trimming stripped 4 bases from V and 5 bases from J, with 26 bases between. The CDR3 has 17 amino acids. The germline CDR1 and CDR2 sequences are GTSNPN and SVGIG (reference sequence). The CDR3 sequence: CAWNSPGWGSKGTEAFF. Written as DNA, the CDR3 is TGTGCCTGGAACTCTCCCGGGTGGGGGAGCAAGGGGACTGAAGCTTTCTTT.

The genes are TRBV10-3 and TRBJ1-3; D is ambiguous. The CDR3 covers 15 residues. V was clipped by 6 bases and J by 4 bases, with 16 bases between them. Germline V gives CDR1 ENHRY, CDR2 SYGVKD. As DNA, the CDR3 is TGTGCCATCAGGGACGGATACCCCCGAGGAAACACCATATATTTT. Translation gives CAIRDGYPRGNTIYF.

The genes are TRBV6-5 and TRBJ2-1, with TRBD2 as a possible D gene (6 bases). The CDR3 is 15 amino acids. Trimming left V 6 bases short and J 4 bases short, with 16 bases between. CDR1 is MNHEY, CDR2 SVGAGI, per germline. CDR3: CASSNAGIAYNEQFF. The CDR3 bases are TGTGCCAGCAGCAACGCGGGGATCGCATACAATGAGCAGTTCTTC.

V is TRBV5-1 and J is TRBJ2-2; D might be TRBD1 (5 bases). V lost 6 bases to trimming and J lost 1 base, with 10 bases between them. CDR1 SGHRS and CDR2 YFSETQ come from the germline V gene. This CDR3 spans 14 amino acids. The CDR3 nucleotides are TGCGCCAGCATGGTGACAGAGAACACCGGGGAGCTGTTTTTT. Amino acid sequence: CASMVTENTGELFF.

The chain links TRBV5-1 to TRBJ2-3; tentative D call: TRBD1 (5 bases). Germline CDR1 SGHRS, CDR2 YFSETQ. The CDR3 totals 17 residues. Trimming took 2 bases from V and 1 from J, leaving 17 bases between them. CDR3 amino acids: CASSFGFRVGGTDTQYF. As DNA, the CDR3 is TGCGCCAGCAGCTTCGGTTTCCGGGTAGGGGGCACAGATACGCAGTATTTT.

V usage is TRBV18 and J usage is TRBJ1-1; TRBD1 matches 7 bases. This CDR3 is built from 15 residues. Trimming removed 3 bases from V and 2 bases from J; junction bases left unmatched: 6. Germline lookup yields CDR1 KGHSH and CDR2 LQKENI. The CDR3 DNA follows: TGTGCCAGCTCACCGTTCGACAGGGCTAACACTGAAGCTTTCTTT. Its translation: CASSPFDRANTEAFF.

The chain couples TRBV11-3 to TRBJ2-1, with 9 positions matching TRBD2. The V gene end was trimmed by 1 base and the J gene end by 10 bases; junction bases not matched to a gene: 2. The CDR3 totals 13 residues. CDR1 is SGHNT, CDR2 YENEEA, per germline. The CDR3 DNA sequence: TGTGCCAGCAGCTTAGTTAGCGGGAGAGAGCAGTTCTTC. It codes for CASSLVSGREQFF.

The chain recombines TRBV27 with TRBJ2-1, with 8 positions matching TRBD2. The V gene end was trimmed by 4 bases and the J gene end by 7 bases; junction bases not matched to a gene: 6. The length of the CDR3 is 14 residues. The germline V gene encodes CDR1 MNHEY and CDR2 SMNVEV (reference sequence). The CDR3 bases are TGTGCCAGCAGTTATGGCGGGAGGAAGAATGAGCAGTTCTTC. The encoded protein is CASSYGGRKNEQFF.

This chain joins TRBV5-1 and TRBJ2-1, with TRBD2 identical over 9 bases. V was pared by 5 bases and J by 3 bases, with 9 bases of the junction left unmatched. Germline lookup yields CDR1 SGHRS and CDR2 YFSETQ. The CDR3 extends over 16 amino acids. The CDR3 is CASRRGGLADYNEQFF. The DNA of the CDR3 is TGCGCCAGCAGGCGGGGGGGGCTAGCGGACTACAATGAGCAGTTCTTC.

In DNA, the CDR3 is TGTGCCAGCAGCCCGAGACTTCCTGGACAGGGGGACGAGCAGTACTTC. This translates into CASSPRLPGQGDEQYF. V is TRBV9 and J is TRBJ2-7, with 10 bases aligning to TRBD1. The V gene end was trimmed by 4 bases and the J gene end by 5 bases; junction bases not matched to a gene: 12. CDR3 size: 16 residues. Germline CDR1 SGDLS, CDR2 YYNGEE.

The rearrangement uses TRBV14 and TRBJ2-4; 7 bases match TRBD1. Germline V CDR1 and CDR2: SGHDN, FVKESK. The V gene end was trimmed by 4 bases and the J gene end by 0 bases; junction bases not matched to a gene: 3. This CDR3 is 15 amino acids long. CDR3 DNA sequence: TGTGCCAGCAGCCGGGACAGCTTAGCCAAAAACATTCAGTACTTC. Protein sequence: CASSRDSLAKNIQYF. The complete variable domain, with remaining parts taken from reference TRBV14 and TRBJ2-4, reads EAGVTQFPSHSVIEKGQTVTLRCDPISGHDNLYWYRRVMGKEIKFLLHFVKESKQDESGMPNNRFLAERTGGTYSTLKVQPAELEDSGVYFCASSRDSLAKNIQYFGAGTRLSVL.

V usage is TRBV18 and J usage is TRBJ1-1; maybe TRBD1 (6 bases). The germline V and J ends were trimmed by 4 bases and 3 bases, with 24 bases remaining between them. Germline V CDR1 and CDR2: KGHSH, LQKENI. The CDR3 spans 18 residues. CDR3 nucleotides: TGTGCCAGCTCACACTCTATTGGCAGGGGCGGAAAAGACACTGAAGCTTTCTTT. Translated, it gives CASSHSIGRGGKDTEAFF. The whole variable domain, filled in from reference TRBV18 and TRBJ1-1, reads NAGVMQNPRHLVRRRGQEARLRCSPMKGHSHVYWYRQLPEEGLKFMVYLQKENIIDESGMPKERFSAEFPKEGPSILRIQQVVRGDSAAYFCASSHSIGRGGKDTEAFFGQGTRLTVV.

V gene TRBV6-1 combines with J gene TRBJ2-2; possibly TRBD2 for D (6 bases). Between the trimmed V and J ends, which lost 2 bases and 5 bases, there was a span of 9 bases. Germline CDR1 and CDR2: MNHNS and SASEGT. The CDR3 loop spans 14 amino acids. DNA of the CDR3: TGTGCCAGCAGTGAACGACTAGGGACCGGGGAGCTGTTTTTT. Its translation: CASSERLGTGELFF.

The gene calls are TRBV7-3 and TRBJ2-3, with a tentative D call TRBD1 (6 bases). The CDR3 contains 15 residues. Germline V lookup: CDR1 SGHTA, CDR2 FQGTGA. Trimming stripped 6 bases from V and 1 base from J, with 14 bases between. In nucleotides, the CDR3 is TGTGCCAGCAGGCTAACAGGGCAGCGCACAGATACGCAGTATTTT. Its protein product is CASRLTGQRTDTQYF.

This sequence joins TRBV5-6 and TRBJ2-1; no clear D. Trimming pared 0 bases from V and 7 bases from J, leaving 2 bases between. CDR3 length: 11 amino acids. The germline V gene encodes CDR1 SGHDT and CDR2 YYEEEE. This chain's CDR3 is CASSLANEQFF. The DNA for the CDR3 is TGTGCCAGCAGCTTGGCGAATGAGCAGTTCTTC. Drawing the rest from reference TRBV5-6 and TRBJ2-1, the complete variable domain is DAGVTQSPTHLIKTRGQQVTLRCSPKSGHDTVSWYQQALGQGPQFIFQYYEEEERQRGNFPDRFSGHQFPNYSSELNVNALLLGDSALYLCASSLANEQFFGPGTRLTVL.

The chain recombines TRBV5-1 with TRBJ2-1; the match to TRBD2 covers 8 bases. This CDR3 contains 14 residues. Per the germline V gene, CDR1 is SGHRS and CDR2 is YFSETQ. J lost 8 bases, V lost 6 bases, and 10 bases had no gene match. CDR3 in DNA: TGCGCCAGCACCCCCCGGGGACTAGGCCATGAGCAGTTCTTC. Translating gives CASTPRGLGHEQFF.

The chain combines TRBV7-3 with TRBJ1-2; no definite D call. Trimming stripped 5 bases from V and 5 bases from J, with 12 bases between. This CDR3 contains 13 residues. Germline CDR1 and CDR2: SGHTA and FQGTGA. The CDR3 here is CASSATPEYGYTF. The CDR3 DNA sequence: TGTGCCAGCAGCGCCACACCCGAATATGGCTACACCTTC.

This chain links TRBV25-1 with TRBJ2-6, with 10 positions matching TRBD1. Germline CDR1 is MGHDK and CDR2 is SYGVNS. After removal of 4 bases from V and 1 base from J, the junction contained 7 bases not matched to a gene. The CDR3 spans 18 residues. The CDR3 nucleotides read TGTGCCAGCAGTGGGGAAGGGACAGGGGTTTCTGGGGCCAACGTCCTGACTTTC. Its translation is CASSGEGTGVSGANVLTF.

This clone was found a few times. V and J are TRBV24-1 and TRBJ1-1, with no clear D. CDR3 length equals 13 residues. Trimming left V 4 bases short and J 0 bases short, with 5 bases between. In germline, CDR1 is KGHDR, CDR2 SFDVKD. CDR3 DNA sequence: TGTGCCACCAGTGACGGATTGAACACTGAAGCTTTCTTT. Its protein product is CATSDGLNTEAFF.

V is TRBV19 and J is TRBJ1-1; the D is unclear. The CDR3 covers 11 residues. Between the trimmed V and J ends, which lost 7 bases and 0 bases, there was a span of 3 bases. Germline values: CDR1 LNHDA, CDR2 SQIVND (reference sequence). The CDR3 spells CASIMNTEAFF. As DNA, the CDR3 is TGTGCCAGTATTATGAACACTGAAGCTTTCTTT.